Presented here are 18 T cell receptor beta chains from one specimen sequenced in a study of blood T cell repertoires in COVID-19. Only in-frame clones appear in the TCRdb table, and some are missing; sequencing was by immunoSEQ multiplex PCR. The table shows some 260,000 clones, with nearly 90% occurring only once. The sequencing sample was made of peripheral blood. The receptors derive from a human donor in a cohort sampled during active COVID-19.

Here the CDR3 reads CSAWGSPGARTDTQYF. The CDR3 region has the DNA TGCAGCGCCTGGGGGTCCCCAGGGGCTCGCACAGATACGCAGTATTTT. The rearrangement uses TRBV29-1 and TRBJ2-3; TRBD1 is a possible D gene (6 bases). V dropped 7 bases and J dropped 1 base, with 21 bases sitting between them. The CDR3 contains 16 residues. Germline lookup yields CDR1 SQVTM and CDR2 ANQGSEA.

The chain combines TRBV4-3 with TRBJ1-3; 9 nucleotides match TRBD1. The CDR3 sequence is 18 residues long. The V gene's germline CDR1 is LGHNA and CDR2 YSLEER. After removal of 0 bases from V and 0 bases from J, the junction contained 6 bases not matched to a gene. CDR3 nucleotides: TGCGCCAGCAGCCAAGAGGCACAGGGGGCTAGCTCTGGAAACACCATATATTTT. Translating it yields CASSQEAQGASSGNTIYF.

This chain joins TRBV7-2 and TRBJ2-1; 7 bases are shared with TRBD2. CDR3 length equals 16 residues. The germline gives CDR1 SGHTA, CDR2 FQGNSA. V lost 6 bases to trimming and J lost 0 bases; unmatched junction nucleotides: 8. CDR3 DNA: TGTGCCAGCAGTCCCGGGCTAGCGGACTCCTACAATGAGCAGTTCTTC. Its protein is CASSPGLADSYNEQFF. The whole variable domain, filled in from reference TRBV7-2 and TRBJ2-1, reads GAGVSQSPSNKVTEKGKDVELRCDPISGHTALYWYRQSLGQGLEFLIYFQGNSAPDKSGLPSDRFSAERTGGSVSTLTIQRTQQEDSAVYLCASSPGLADSYNEQFFGPGTRLTVL.

The V gene is TRBV6-5, the J gene TRBJ2-2; 9 bases match TRBD1. The J segment lost 1 base and the V segment lost 5 bases, leaving 2 bases of the junction unmatched. This CDR3 region has 15 residues. Per the germline V gene, CDR1 is MNHEY and CDR2 is SVGAGI. CDR3 DNA sequence: TGTGCCAGCAGTCGACAGGGGGGGAACACCGGGGAGCTGTTTTTT. Its protein product is CASSRQGGNTGELFF.

The CDR3 coding sequence is TGTGCCAGCAGTTACTACAGACAGGGGGCCGGCGATGAAGCTTTCTTT. This gives the protein CASSYYRQGAGDEAFF. V usage is TRBV6-6 and J usage is TRBJ1-1, with 10 nucleotides matching TRBD1. CDR1 is MNHNY and CDR2 is SVGAGI in the germline V gene (reference sequence). J gave up 7 bases and V 1 base, and 9 bases lay outside the gene matches. The CDR3 length is 16 residues.

The chain has TRBV7-9 and TRBJ2-5; 10 bases fit TRBD2. CDR3 size: 14 residues. Germline lookup yields CDR1 SEHNR and CDR2 FQNEAQ (reference sequence). Germline trimming cut 6 bases from V and 5 bases from J; bases unmatched to any gene: 6. The CDR3 DNA follows: TGTGCCAGCAGTTCAGCGGGGGGGCGGGAGACCCAGTACTTC. Its protein is CASSSAGGRETQYF.

Details on this clone: This same CDR3 is encoded by further DNA sequences in the sample. V usage is TRBV27 and J usage is TRBJ1-6; 7 positions agree with TRBD1. The germline gives CDR1 MNHEY, CDR2 SMNVEV (reference sequence). CDR3 length: 14 residues. After removal of 6 bases from V and 4 bases from J, the junction contained 3 bases not matched to a gene. CDR3 nucleotide sequence: TGTGCCAGCAGCCCGGGACAGTATAATTCACCCCTCCACTTT. Amino acids: CASSPGQYNSPLHF.

This clone has just one count. J is TRBJ2-7 and V is TRBV28; possible D gene TRBD2, 6 bases. The germline V and J ends were trimmed by 8 bases and 2 bases, with 19 bases remaining between them. The CDR3 runs 15 residues. From germline, CDR1 is MDHEN and CDR2 SYDVKM. The chain's CDR3 is CASRTTRDFTYEQYF. The CDR3 DNA sequence: TGTGCCAGCCGAACCACCCGGGACTTCACCTACGAGCAGTACTTC.

This clone has a single count. This sequence joins TRBV2 and TRBJ2-7; tentatively, D is TRBD2 (7 bases). The germline V gene encodes CDR1 SNHLY and CDR2 FYNNEI. The ends were cut back, 4 bases at V and 3 bases at J, with 22 bases in the middle. CDR3 size: 17 residues. CDR3 nucleotides: TGTGCCAGCAGTGGCGGAGAGGGGGGGATCGAGTTCTACGAGCAGTACTTC. It translates to CASSGGEGGIEFYEQYF. The full variable domain, its missing parts supplied by reference TRBV2 and TRBJ2-7, is EPEVTQTPSHQVTQMGQEVILRCVPISNHLYFYWYRQILGQKVEFLVSFYNNEISEKSEIFDDQFSVERPDGSNFTLKIRSTKLEDSAMYFCASSGGEGGIEFYEQYFGPGTRLTVT.

This clone was detected once. The chain couples TRBV9 to TRBJ2-3, with 8 bases that match TRBD2. This CDR3 has 15 amino acids. V shed 8 bases and J 1 base; nucleotides not matched to a gene: 9. The V gene's germline CDR1 is SGDLS and CDR2 YYNGEE. CDR3 region: CASRVGSGGTDTQYF. In nucleotides, the CDR3 is TGTGCCAGTCGTGTGGGTAGCGGGGGCACAGATACGCAGTATTTT. Based on the CDR3 plus reference TRBV9 and TRBJ2-3, the full variable domain is DSGVTQTPKHLITATGQRVTLRCSPRSGDLSVYWYQQSLDQGLQFLIQYYNGEERAKGNILERFSAQQFPDLHSELNLSSLELGDSALYFCASRVGSGGTDTQYFGPGTRLTVL.

V and J are TRBV21-1 and TRBJ2-7; the DNA was not used to check the table's D call, TRBD1. TRBV21-1 is deemed a pseudogene. The CDR3 consists of 15 residues. CDR3 region: CASSKGQARDYEQYF. The CDR3 DNA follows: TGTGCCAGCAGCAAGGGACAGGCCAGAGATTACGAGCAGTACTTC.

The chain has TRBV5-1 and TRBJ2-7, with TRBD1 matching 9 bases. V shed 2 bases, J shed 1 base, and the junction held 1 base outside the gene matches. Germline lookup yields CDR1 SGHRS and CDR2 YFSETQ. The CDR3 runs 14 residues. The CDR3 is CASSFGTGSYEQYF. DNA for the CDR3: TGCGCCAGCAGCTTCGGGACAGGGTCCTACGAGCAGTACTTC.

The chain joins TRBV28 to TRBJ2-5; TRBD2 matches 15 bases. The J segment lost 3 bases and the V segment lost 5 bases, leaving 4 bases of the junction unmatched. The CDR3 is 16 residues long. The germline CDR1 and CDR2 sequences are MDHEN and SYDVKM. CDR3: CASSTRTSGREETQYF. The CDR3 DNA reads TGTGCCAGCAGTACCCGGACTAGCGGGAGGGAAGAGACCCAGTACTTC.

This clone was seen once. This chain links TRBV7-9 with TRBJ2-5; TRBD2 aligns across 10 bases. The CDR3 length is 15 residues. The germline V gene has CDR1 SEHNR and CDR2 FQNEAQ (reference sequence). J gave up 5 bases and V 2 bases, and 5 bases lay outside the gene matches. CDR3 sequence (DNA): TGTGCCAGCAGCTTACCGAGCGGGAGGGGGGAGACCCAGTACTTC. Its protein is CASSLPSGRGETQYF.

The chain recombines TRBV12-3 or TRBV12-4 with TRBJ2-7, with 7 nucleotides matching TRBD1. V lost 5 bases to trimming and J lost 4 bases; unmatched junction nucleotides: 5. CDR3 length: 13 amino acids. The CDR3 is CASSGTDLYEQYF. CDR3 in DNA: TGTGCCAGCAGTGGGACAGATCTTTACGAGCAGTACTTC.

The V gene is TRBV7-2, the J gene TRBJ2-7; the D gene is possibly TRBD1 (5 bases). Trimming shortened V by 1 base and J by 4 bases, and 11 bases separated the two germline ends. This CDR3 has 14 residues. CDR1 SGHTA and CDR2 FQGNSA come from the germline V gene. The CDR3 DNA follows: TGTGCCAGCAGCTTAGGTACTCAGGGTTACGAGCAGTACTTC. Its protein is CASSLGTQGYEQYF.

The CDR3 protein is CAIRAGTTYNEQFF. The DNA of the CDR3 is TGTGCCATCAGGGCGGGAACCACCTACAATGAGCAGTTCTTC. This rearrangement joins TRBV10-3 to TRBJ2-1, with D possibly matching TRBD2 (6 bases). V lost 6 bases, J lost 2 bases, and 11 bases lay in between. Germline V gene sequence: CDR1 ENHRY, CDR2 SYGVKD. There are 14 residues in the CDR3.

CDR3 residues: CASSRDRISYEKLFF. The CDR3 bases are TGTGCCAGTAGCAGGGATCGGATATCTTATGAAAAACTGTTTTTT. The chain carries TRBV19 and TRBJ1-4; possibly TRBD1 for D (5 bases). The CDR3 has 15 amino acids. Trimming left V 6 bases short and J 6 bases short, with 17 bases between. CDR1 is LNHDA, CDR2 SQIVND, per germline (reference sequence).